This T cell receptor (beta chain) appears in the sequencing data of a study of graft-versus-host responses after intestinal transplantation. Turning to the study itself: Each recipient received a multivisceral, liver-intestinal, or isolated intestinal graft. Every recipient underwent anti-thymocyte globulin induction, then tacrolimus and steroids for two to four years.

CDR1 is MNHEY, CDR2 SMNVEV, per germline (reference sequence). This CDR3 spans 13 amino acids. V gave up 3 bases and J gave up 11 bases, with 15 bases separating them. In regard to this clone: Antigen: not known.

Some clones are missing from TCRdb's copy, which holds only in-frame ones; the method was immunoSEQ multiplex PCR. This table has about 43,000 clones, roughly 94% appearing once. Study-wide points: HvG clone declines early post-transplant were associated with peak circulating GvH levels.

This specimen was PBMCs, taken 335 days after intestinal transplant. The receptor comes from a human patient who received an intestinal transplant, so some T cells may come from the graft donor. V gene TRBV27 combines with J gene TRBJ2-3; no reliable D call. Here the CDR3 reads CASSFSVAKGQYF. CDR3 DNA sequence: TGTGCCAGCAGTTTCTCGGTCGCAAAGGGGCAGTATTTT.